The 21 T cell receptor beta chains given below trace back to one sample, sequenced in a study of shared T cell receptors in the human thymus. The protocol was immunoSEQ multiplex PCR, while the TCRdb copy is restricted to in-frame clones and leaves out a portion. Among 700,000 to 750,000 clones listed, around 85% were seen once. This sample was also put to use in a study of human thymus T cells.

Sequencing was done on a sample of thymocytes. These receptors were taken from a girl under two years old with a congenital heart defect.

This clone occurred a few times. The chain combines TRBV15 with TRBJ1-6; no definite D call. Germline V CDR1 and CDR2: LNHNV, YYDKDF (reference sequence). This CDR3 has 13 residues. The germline V and J ends were trimmed by 0 bases and 7 bases, with 4 bases remaining between them. Here the CDR3 reads CATSREANSPLHF. The CDR3 DNA sequence: TGTGCCACCAGCAGAGAGGCCAATTCACCCCTCCACTTT.

The chain carries TRBV7-2 and TRBJ1-1, with 10 bases fitting TRBD1. The V gene's germline CDR1 is SGHTA and CDR2 FQGNSA. The V gene end was trimmed by 1 base and the J gene end by 1 base; junction bases not matched to a gene: 12. The CDR3 is 19 residues long. CDR3 coding DNA: TGTGCCAGCAGCTTAGAGGGGACCGGGACAGGGGCGGCGAACACTGAAGCTTTCTTT. As protein: CASSLEGTGTGAANTEAFF.

This chain connects TRBV27 to TRBJ2-1, with TRBD2 matching over 10 bases. The junction had 4 bases not matched to a gene; V was cut back by 7 bases and J by 4 bases. The CDR3 spans 14 residues. Germline V lookup: CDR1 MNHEY, CDR2 SMNVEV (reference sequence). The CDR3 DNA reads TGTGCCAGCACGAGAGCGGGGGGGTACAATGAGCAGTTCTTC. Protein: CASTRAGGYNEQFF.

The V and J genes are TRBV5-5 and TRBJ1-4, with 9 positions matching TRBD1. Germline V gene sequence: CDR1 SGHKS, CDR2 YYEKEE (reference sequence). The CDR3 is 14 residues long. The V segment lost 2 bases and the J segment 10 bases; nucleotides outside the gene matches: 6. The CDR3 sequence: CASSFRQGVAKLFF. The CDR3 DNA follows: TGTGCCAGCAGCTTTAGACAGGGGGTTGCAAAACTGTTTTTT.

V is TRBV9 and J is TRBJ1-1, with D tentatively TRBD1 (5 bases). The CDR3 runs 12 residues. The V gene's germline CDR1 is SGDLS and CDR2 YYNGEE. Trimming removed 6 bases at V and 6 bases at J, with 12 bases between. The chain's CDR3 is CASNGGEPEAFF. CDR3 coding DNA: TGTGCCAGCAACGGGGGAGAACCTGAAGCTTTCTTT.

This sequence joins TRBV5-4 and TRBJ2-1; possible D gene TRBD1, 5 bases. V was pared by 0 bases and J by 4 bases, with 5 bases between. The CDR3 length is 13 residues. In germline, CDR1 is SGHNT, CDR2 YYREEE (reference sequence). DNA of the CDR3: TGTGCCAGCAGCTTGGGACAGTACAATGAGCAGTTCTTC. It is translated as CASSLGQYNEQFF.

This chain joins TRBV5-6 and TRBJ1-4; 8 bases fit TRBD1. CDR3 length: 14 amino acids. The germline gives CDR1 SGHDT, CDR2 YYEEEE. J gave up 6 bases and V 0 bases, and 1 base lay outside the gene matches. CDR3 DNA: TGTGCCAGCAGCTTGGCACAGGGGGATGAAAAACTGTTTTTT. It is translated as CASSLAQGDEKLFF.

The rearrangement uses TRBV4-1 and TRBJ2-2; 7 bases match TRBD1. The V gene's germline CDR1 is MGHRA and CDR2 YSYEKL. The J segment lost 3 bases and the V segment lost 1 base, leaving 17 bases of the junction unmatched. CDR3 length: 20 amino acids. The CDR3 is CASSQVPPSYRDSDTGELFF. The CDR3, as DNA: TGCGCCAGCAGCCAAGTACCTCCGTCGTACCGGGACAGCGACACCGGGGAGCTGTTTTTT.

The gene calls are TRBV5-1 and TRBJ2-5; 8 positions match TRBD2. The J segment lost 2 bases and the V segment lost 0 bases, leaving 9 bases of the junction unmatched. Germline V CDR1 and CDR2: SGHRS, YFSETQ. The CDR3 has 17 residues. The CDR3 nucleotides read TGCGCCAGCAGCTTGGCGGGGACTAGTCACGATCAAGAGACCCAGTACTTC. Encoded protein: CASSLAGTSHDQETQYF.

The chain couples TRBV5-6 to TRBJ1-5; D might be TRBD1 (6 bases). Per germline, CDR1 SGHDT and CDR2 YYEEEE. V gave up 0 bases and J gave up 6 bases, with 10 bases separating them. The CDR3 sequence is 14 residues long. The CDR3 protein is CASSLGQGPQPQHF. The CDR3 DNA is TGTGCCAGCAGCTTGGGCCAGGGGCCTCAGCCCCAGCATTTT. Variable domain in full (rest from reference TRBV5-6 and TRBJ1-5): DAGVTQSPTHLIKTRGQQVTLRCSPKSGHDTVSWYQQALGQGPQFIFQYYEEEERQRGNFPDRFSGHQFPNYSSELNVNALLLGDSALYLCASSLGQGPQPQHFGDGTRLSIL.

This clone has only a few counts. V usage is TRBV4-1 and J usage is TRBJ1-4; tentatively, D is TRBD1 (6 bases). Germline V lookup: CDR1 MGHRA, CDR2 YSYEKL. The germline V and J ends were trimmed by 8 bases and 0 bases, with 22 bases remaining between them. The CDR3 has 18 amino acids. In DNA form, the CDR3 reads TGCGCCAGCGGACAGACGGTAATGACAGACCCAACTAATGAAAAACTGTTTTTT. This codes for CASGQTVMTDPTNEKLFF.

The chain uses TRBV28 and TRBJ1-1, with D possibly being TRBD1 (5 bases). CDR3 length equals 17 residues. V was trimmed by 2 bases and J by 4 bases, leaving 20 bases between them. Germline CDR1 reads MDHEN; CDR2 reads SYDVKM. CDR3 sequence (DNA): TGTGCCAGCAGTTTAGCGAGGGGAGGAGAAGGATCCACTGAAGCTTTCTTT. This translates into CASSLARGGEGSTEAFF.

V is TRBV11-1 and J is TRBJ2-7; 7 bases fit TRBD1. V shed 5 bases and J 2 bases; nucleotides not matched to a gene: 6. The CDR3 runs to 14 residues. Germline loops: CDR1 SGHAT, CDR2 FQDESV (reference sequence). DNA for the CDR3: TGTGCCAGCAGCCATGGGACAGATACCTACGAGCAGTACTTC. It translates to CASSHGTDTYEQYF. The whole variable domain, filled in from reference TRBV11-1 and TRBJ2-7, reads EAEVAQSPRYKITEKSQAVAFWCDPISGHATLYWYRQILGQGPELLVQFQDESVVDDSQLPKDRFSAERLKGVDSTLKIQPAELGDSAMYLCASSHGTDTYEQYFGPGTRLTVT.

This CDR3 is CATSRVYLTTGTGVTEAFF. In DNA form, the CDR3 reads TGTGCCACCAGCAGAGTTTATCTCACTACCGGGACAGGGGTTACTGAAGCTTTCTTT. The chain is built from TRBV15 and TRBJ1-1, with 10 bases fitting TRBD1. Germline trimming cut 1 base from V and 5 bases from J; bases unmatched to any gene: 16. Germline V lookup: CDR1 LNHNV, CDR2 YYDKDF (reference sequence). This CDR3 has 19 amino acids.

This sequence joins TRBV9 and TRBJ1-1, with 8 bases lining up with TRBD1. Per the germline V gene, CDR1 is SGDLS and CDR2 is YYNGEE. The CDR3 sequence is 17 residues long. After removal of 3 bases from V and 8 bases from J, the junction contained 18 bases not matched to a gene. Here the CDR3 reads CASSDNPGTGFVREAFF. Here the CDR3 DNA reads TGTGCCAGCAGCGATAACCCCGGGACAGGATTCGTTCGAGAAGCTTTCTTT.

A remark on this clone: The same CDR3 also results from other DNA sequences found in this sample. This chain uses TRBV5-8 with TRBJ1-1; unclear D gene. The germline V gene encodes CDR1 SGHTS and CDR2 YDEGEE. The CDR3 extends over 12 amino acids. V lost 4 bases and J lost 0, with 4 bases in between. DNA of the CDR3: TGTGCCAGCAGCCGCGTGAACACTGAAGCTTTCTTT. This encodes CASSRVNTEAFF.

The rearrangement joins TRBV10-3 to TRBJ1-2; the D gene is possibly TRBD1 (5 bases). Trimming pared 0 bases from V and 4 bases from J, leaving 18 bases between. The CDR3 covers 17 residues. The germline gives CDR1 ENHRY, CDR2 SYGVKD. CDR3 DNA sequence: TGTGCCATCAGTGAGTCGGGACTATCCGGAGCCCCCTATGGCTACACCTTC. Its translation: CAISESGLSGAPYGYTF.

The chain uses TRBV6-1 and TRBJ1-5; 8 bases are shared with TRBD1. Per germline, CDR1 MNHNS and CDR2 SASEGT. Germline trimming cut 4 bases from V and 4 bases from J; bases unmatched to any gene: 6. The CDR3 loop spans 15 amino acids. The CDR3 sequence is CASSGGRQGNQPQHF. CDR3 nucleotides: TGTGCCAGCAGTGGGGGCAGACAGGGGAATCAGCCCCAGCATTTT.

V usage is TRBV5-4 and J usage is TRBJ2-1; 9 bases align to TRBD2. The CDR3 covers 14 residues. CDR1 is SGHNT and CDR2 is YYREEE in the germline V gene (reference sequence). V was pared by 6 bases and J by 9 bases, with 10 bases of the junction left unmatched. The CDR3 bases are TGTGCCAGCAATCGGGCGGGGGGGCCAGCTGAGCAGTTCTTC. The encoded protein is CASNRAGGPAEQFF.

This rearrangement joins TRBV5-4 to TRBJ1-2, with unresolved D. This CDR3 region has 15 residues. CDR1 and CDR2 from the germline V gene are SGHNT and YYREEE (reference sequence). Trimming took 4 bases from V and 6 from J, leaving 19 bases between them. Here the CDR3 reads CASSVDGRKEHGYTF. The DNA for the CDR3 is TGTGCCAGCAGCGTGGACGGGAGGAAGGAACATGGCTACACCTTC.

The chain is built from TRBV7-2 and TRBJ2-3, with 7 bases aligning to TRBD2. The CDR3 spans 15 residues. V shed 4 bases, J shed 4 bases, and the junction held 8 bases outside the gene matches. Germline CDR1 and CDR2: SGHTA and FQGNSA. The CDR3 DNA reads as TGTGCCAGCAGCTCGCGTGGGGGGGGAGCAGATACGCAGTATTTT. This gives the protein CASSSRGGGADTQYF.